The 14 T cell receptor beta chains given below trace back to one sample, sequenced in a study of long-term antiretroviral therapy in people with HIV. Run at survey level, the immunoSEQ assay was version v3.0. The protocol was immunoSEQ multiplex PCR, while the TCRdb copy is restricted to in-frame clones and leaves out a portion. The sample includes about 35,000 clones, roughly 88% of them seen just once. Specimen: unsorted PBMCs, collected 2.2 years after starting antiretroviral therapy. The receptors stem from a man between 18 and 29 years old with HIV.

The genes are TRBV5-1 and TRBJ2-3, with D tentatively TRBD2 (6 bases). The CDR3 has 14 residues. V was trimmed by 5 bases and J by 4 bases, leaving 14 bases between them. The germline gives CDR1 SGHRS, CDR2 YFSETQ. The CDR3 DNA reads TGCGCCAGCAGGACGGGACTGGGGGCAGATACGCAGTATTTT. Its protein product is CASRTGLGADTQYF.

This chain links TRBV7-3 with TRBJ2-3; 13 positions match TRBD2. V shed 5 bases, J shed 4 bases, and the junction held 6 bases outside the gene matches. The CDR3 sequence is 16 residues long. Germline CDR1 and CDR2: SGHTA and FQGTGA. The CDR3 loop is CASSPTGLAGADTQYF. CDR3 DNA: TGTGCCAGCAGCCCAACAGGACTAGCGGGAGCAGATACGCAGTATTTT.

The chain joins TRBV11-1 to TRBJ2-1; possibly TRBD1 for D (6 bases). This CDR3 spans 12 amino acids. Germline V gene sequence: CDR1 SGHAT, CDR2 FQDESV (reference sequence). V was cut by 5 bases and J by 14 bases, with 16 bases left in between. The CDR3 DNA follows: TGTGCCAGCAGCGACAGCAGACAGGTGGAGTTCTTC. Its translation is CASSDSRQVEFF.

This clone was observed once. The rearrangement links TRBV7-6 to TRBJ2-2, with D possibly matching TRBD1 (5 bases). CDR1 is SGHVS, CDR2 FNYEAQ, per germline. The CDR3 consists of 14 residues. Between the trimmed V and J ends, which lost 2 bases and 4 bases, there was a span of 8 bases. DNA of the CDR3: TGTGCCAGCAGCTTACAGGGTACCACCGGGGAGCTGTTTTTT. This codes for CASSLQGTTGELFF.

This chain connects TRBV15 to TRBJ2-1, with 10 bases that match TRBD2. Germline trimming cut 5 bases from V and 5 bases from J; bases unmatched to any gene: 9. CDR1 LNHNV and CDR2 YYDKDF come from the germline V gene (reference sequence). The CDR3 totals 16 residues. CDR3 nucleotides: TGTGCCACCAGCGGAACACTAGCGGGGTTTAACAATGAGCAGTTCTTC. Its translation: CATSGTLAGFNNEQFF.

The rearrangement links TRBV6-6 to TRBJ2-7; possible D gene TRBD2, 7 bases. This CDR3 spans 15 amino acids. CDR1 MNHNY and CDR2 SVGAGI come from the germline V gene (reference sequence). The V end was cut by 8 bases, the J end by 5 bases, with 22 bases between. CDR3 bases: TGTGCCAGCCTCCTGGGGGCGGGAGATACACACGAGCAGTACTTC. Amino acids: CASLLGAGDTHEQYF.

The chain carries TRBV11-2 and TRBJ2-7; D unresolved. The CDR3 extends over 12 amino acids. CDR1 is SGHAT, CDR2 FQNNGV, per germline. Deletions cut 5 bases from V and 11 bases from J, with 16 bases between. The CDR3 bases are TGTGCCAGCAGCCCCTCTGGGGTTGGGGAGTACTTC. This encodes CASSPSGVGEYF.

V usage is TRBV5-1 and J usage is TRBJ2-1, with D perhaps assigned TRBD1 or TRBD2 (6 bases each). The V gene lost 0 bases and the J gene lost 4 bases, with 14 bases spanning the gap. The CDR3 is 16 amino acids. Germline V CDR1 and CDR2: SGHRS, YFSETQ. As DNA, the CDR3 is TGCGCCAGCAGCTTGGGTTTGGGGGGCCTGTACAATGAGCAGTTCTTC. Translation: CASSLGLGGLYNEQFF.

The genes are TRBV6-5 and TRBJ1-5; D is undetermined. This CDR3 is 13 amino acids long. The germline gives CDR1 MNHEY, CDR2 SVGAGI. V shed 2 bases and J shed 6 bases, with 8 bases lying between them. Here the CDR3 reads CASSYEWGQPQHF. For the CDR3, the DNA is TGTGCCAGCAGTTACGAGTGGGGTCAGCCCCAGCATTTT.

This rearrangement joins TRBV19 to TRBJ2-2; TRBD1 matches at 12 bases. The CDR3 contains 19 residues. Germline-derived CDR1 and CDR2 are LNHDA and SQIVND (reference sequence). The V gene end was trimmed by 4 bases and the J gene end by 4 bases; junction bases not matched to a gene: 13. In DNA form, the CDR3 reads TGTGCCAGTAGTAGACCGGGACAGGGGGCATTATCGGGCACCGGGGAGCTGTTTTTT. Its protein product is CASSRPGQGALSGTGELFF.

This chain joins TRBV6-1 and TRBJ2-2; 7 nucleotides agree with TRBD2. V trimming: 1 base; J trimming: 3 bases; junction bases outside the gene matches: 8. This CDR3 contains 17 residues. Per the germline V gene, CDR1 is MNHNS and CDR2 is SASEGT. This CDR3 reads CASSEGGGRRYTGELFF. CDR3 coding DNA: TGTGCCAGCAGTGAAGGGGGAGGGCGGAGATACACCGGGGAGCTGTTTTTT.

The chain couples TRBV25-1 to TRBJ2-7; D gene uncertain. V lost 3 bases and J 4 bases, leaving 19 bases between the germline ends. Germline V lookup: CDR1 MGHDK, CDR2 SYGVNS. The CDR3 loop spans 16 amino acids. The CDR3 here is CASSDQKAFSIYEQYF. The CDR3 DNA reads TGTGCCAGCAGTGACCAAAAGGCGTTTTCTATATACGAGCAGTACTTC.

This clone was picked up one time. The rearrangement uses TRBV7-6 and TRBJ1-2; D is undetermined. Trimming took off 1 base at V and 8 bases at J, with 11 bases between the two ends. Germline lookup yields CDR1 SGHVS and CDR2 FNYEAQ. The CDR3 contains 13 residues. CDR3 residues: CASSLDSTGGYTF. Here the CDR3 DNA reads TGTGCCAGCAGCTTAGACAGTACTGGAGGCTACACCTTC. The whole variable domain, filled in from reference TRBV7-6 and TRBJ1-2, reads GAGVSQSPRYKVTKRGQDVALRCDPISGHVSLYWYRQALGQGPEFLTYFNYEAQQDKSGLPNDRFSAERPEGSISTLTIQRTEQRDSAMYRCASSLDSTGGYTFGSGTRLTVV.

The rearrangement joins TRBV6-5 to TRBJ1-2; weak D call: TRBD1 (6 bases). The CDR3 spans 14 residues. V dropped 4 bases and J dropped 4 bases, with 13 bases sitting between them. Germline CDR1 MNHEY, CDR2 SVGAGI. CDR3 DNA: TGTGCCAGCAGTTTACAGGGTGCTGGCTATGGCTACACCTTC. Its translation is CASSLQGAGYGYTF.